This T cell receptor (beta chain) was recorded in a study of blood T cells in healthy people across ages. It was with a sample-barcoded 5' primer and a J-beta primer mix that a second PCR of roughly 7 to 12 cycles was run. One entry per CDR3 protein, called by TCRdb with MiXCR from the 5' RACE reads. The data show about 1 million distinct CDR3 sequences, 35% to 50% seen once. CDR3 length: 15 residues. Between the trimmed V and J ends, which lost 0 bases and 0 bases, there was a span of 6 bases. Germline V gene lookup returns CDR1 LGHNT and CDR2 FRNRAP. The specimen sequenced was blood. The rearrangement joins TRBV12-5 to TRBJ1-5, with D hard to call. The sequence derives from a woman aged 55 to 70 in good health. CDR3 residues: CASGLVLGSNQPQHF. The CDR3 nucleotides read TGTGCTAGTGGTTTGGTACTGGGTAGCAATCAGCCCCAGCATTTT.